These 16 T cell receptor beta chains were all obtained from the same sample, sequenced in a study of OX40 agonist ivuxolimab in advanced cancers. Sequencing was performed with immunoSEQ multiplex PCR; in TCRdb, only in-frame clones are kept and a portion is missing. The sample lists fewer than 25,000 clones; 75% to 90% were seen once. Specimen: CD4+ or CD8+ T cells sorted from blood, collected in a trial of the OX40 agonist ivuxolimab. The receptors here all came from an adult with an advanced solid tumor such as melanoma, head and neck, liver or kidney cancer.

J is TRBJ2-2 and V is TRBV15; TRBD2 matches at 12 bases. This CDR3 has 16 amino acids. J was trimmed by 7 bases and V by 1 base; bases with no gene match: 4. Germline V gene data show CDR1 as LNHNV and CDR2 as YYDKDF (reference sequence). The CDR3 DNA follows: TGTGCCACCAGCAGAGGGACTAGCGGGGAGCGCGGGGAGCTGTTTTTT. This translates into CATSRGTSGERGELFF. The full variable domain, its missing parts supplied by reference TRBV15 and TRBJ2-2, is DAMVIQNPRYQVTQFGKPVTLSCSQTLNHNVMYWYQQKSSQAPKLLFHYYDKDFNNEADTPDNFQSRRPNTSFCFLDIRSPGLGDTAMYLCATSRGTSGERGELFFGEGSRLTVL.

The J gene is TRBJ2-7, the V gene TRBV6-6; D might be TRBD1 (5 bases). Germline values: CDR1 MNHNY, CDR2 SVGAGI (reference sequence). This CDR3 comprises 16 residues. V was clipped by 2 bases and J by 3 bases, with 17 bases between them. The CDR3 coding sequence is TGTGCCAGCAGTTACACAAAGGGGCAGGGCCTCTACGAGCAGTACTTC. It encodes CASSYTKGQGLYEQYF.

The chain combines TRBV7-2 with TRBJ2-1, with TRBD2 matching over 13 bases. This CDR3 has 16 amino acids. CDR1 is SGHTA and CDR2 is FQGNSA in the germline V gene. The V segment lost 5 bases and the J segment 7 bases; nucleotides outside the gene matches: 8. The CDR3 here is CASSPRLAGGANEQFF. DNA for the CDR3: TGTGCCAGCAGCCCACGACTAGCGGGGGGAGCAAATGAGCAGTTCTTC.

The CDR3 is CASSYSTRGGVDEQFF. CDR3 DNA sequence: TGTGCCAGCAGTTACTCGACGAGGGGGGGCGTGGATGAGCAGTTCTTC. This chain links TRBV6-5 with TRBJ2-1; possibly TRBD2 for D (7 bases). Trimming shortened V by 0 bases and J by 8 bases, and 17 bases separated the two germline ends. The CDR3 totals 16 residues. The germline CDR1 and CDR2 sequences are MNHEY and SVGAGI.

This rearrangement joins TRBV7-9 to TRBJ1-2; D perhaps matches TRBD1 (5 bases). Trimming left V 5 bases short and J 4 bases short, with 11 bases between. Germline V gene lookup returns CDR1 SEHNR and CDR2 FQNEAQ (reference sequence). This CDR3 contains 13 residues. The CDR3 loop reads CASSAGTSYGYTF. The DNA for the CDR3 is TGTGCCAGCAGCGCCGGGACTTCCTATGGCTACACCTTC.

This chain uses TRBV9 with TRBJ1-3, with a weak D call TRBD1 (6 bases). The CDR3 spans 14 residues. V gave up 4 bases and J gave up 2 bases, with 10 bases separating them. Germline V gene data show CDR1 as SGDLS and CDR2 as YYNGEE. Here the CDR3 reads CASSLQGTGNTIYF. The CDR3 DNA sequence: TGTGCCAGCAGCTTACAGGGAACTGGAAACACCATATATTTT.

Here the CDR3 reads CASSSRVKETQYF. For the CDR3, the DNA is TGTGCCAGCAGTAGCAGGGTAAAAGAGACCCAGTACTTC. The J gene is TRBJ2-5, the V gene TRBV25-1; possibly TRBD1 for D (5 bases). CDR1 is MGHDK, CDR2 SYGVNS, per germline. This CDR3 spans 13 amino acids. The V end was cut by 5 bases, the J end by 3 bases, with 10 bases between.

The chain carries TRBV6-5 and TRBJ2-7; possibly TRBD1 or TRBD2 for D (5 bases each). This CDR3 has 13 residues. Trimming removed 5 bases at V and 2 bases at J, with 10 bases between. Germline V gene lookup returns CDR1 MNHEY and CDR2 SVGAGI. The CDR3 here is CASSRPGPYEQYF. DNA of the CDR3: TGTGCCAGCAGTCGACCGGGGCCCTACGAGCAGTACTTC.

V gene TRBV14 combines with J gene TRBJ2-1; TRBD2 matches at 7 bases. With 1 base clipped from V and 9 bases from J, the junction kept 6 bases outside the gene matches. This CDR3 has 14 amino acids. CDR1 is SGHDN and CDR2 is FVKESK in the germline V gene. The CDR3 bases are TGTGCCAGCAGCCAAGTAATAGCGGGCTCTGAGCAGTTCTTC. Protein sequence: CASSQVIAGSEQFF.

The chain recombines TRBV5-4 with TRBJ2-2; D is possibly TRBD2 (5 bases). CDR3 size: 17 residues. V gave up 6 bases and J gave up 8 bases, with 26 bases separating them. Germline V gene lookup returns CDR1 SGHNT and CDR2 YYREEE (reference sequence). The CDR3 nucleotides are TGTGCCAGCACGACTCGCACCCCGCCACTAGGAATTGGGGAGCTGTTTTTT. Its translation: CASTTRTPPLGIGELFF.

The gene calls are TRBV7-3 and TRBJ2-3; D remains ambiguous. Between the trimmed V and J ends, which lost 1 base and 0 bases, there was a span of 8 bases. The germline V gene encodes CDR1 SGHTA and CDR2 FQGTGA. The CDR3 totals 15 residues. The CDR3 DNA follows: TGTGCCAGCAGCTTAAGCCCTTCGAGCACAGATACGCAGTATTTT. This encodes CASSLSPSSTDTQYF.

This clone occurred once. The chain joins TRBV21-1 to TRBJ2-1; the D call TRBD2 from the table was never checked on the DNA. TRBV21-1 is designated a pseudogene. CDR3 size: 17 residues. CDR3 region: CASSKGLAGGLAGEQFF. CDR3 DNA: TGTGCCAGCAGCAAAGGCCTTGCGGGAGGACTAGCGGGAGAGCAGTTCTTC.

The V call is TRBV5-1, the J call TRBJ2-5; no firm D call. V lost 4 bases and J lost 4, with 5 bases in between. CDR3 length: 11 residues. CDR1 SGHRS and CDR2 YFSETQ come from the germline V gene. As DNA, the CDR3 is TGCGCCAGCAGCAGTCTAGAGACCCAGTACTTC. The encoded protein is CASSSLETQYF.

The rearrangement links TRBV7-8 to TRBJ2-1, with TRBD2 as a possible D gene (5 bases). V lost 5 bases to trimming and J lost 4 bases, with 9 bases between them. Germline values: CDR1 SGHVS, CDR2 FQNEAQ. This CDR3 has 13 residues. CDR3 region: CASSQTNYNEQFF. The CDR3, as DNA: TGTGCCAGCAGCCAGACTAATTACAATGAGCAGTTCTTC.

The CDR3 DNA sequence: TGTGCCAGCAGCCCCGATGCTAGCGGGGGAAGGGGGACCCAGTACTTC. Translated, it gives CASSPDASGGRGTQYF. The chain uses TRBV7-2 and TRBJ2-5; 10 nucleotides align to TRBD2. The CDR3 extends over 16 amino acids. V lost 5 bases and J lost 7; bases outside the gene matches: 13. CDR1 is SGHTA, CDR2 FQGNSA, per germline.

The chain combines TRBV6-6 with TRBJ1-1; D is perhaps TRBD1 (5 bases). This CDR3 is built from 14 residues. V was trimmed by 5 bases and J by 2 bases, leaving 12 bases between them. Germline V lookup: CDR1 MNHNY, CDR2 SVGAGI (reference sequence). The CDR3 sequence: CASSLRQGNTEAFF. CDR3 nucleotides: TGTGCCAGCAGTCTTAGGCAGGGCAACACTGAAGCTTTCTTT.